This paragraph covers one TCR beta chain sequence. Its antigen is still unknown. Per germline, CDR1 SNHLY and CDR2 FYNNEI. Trimming stripped 5 bases from V and 0 bases from J, with 10 bases between. The CDR3 runs 14 residues. This sample stems from a study of OX40 agonist ivuxolimab in advanced cancers. Study details: A male proportion of under 90% was recorded, with mean age approximately 56 years and range roughly 23 to 79.

Overall study results and limits: The authors also found low normalized T-cell clonal expansion in some nonresponders. In CD8+ T cells, expanded clones were on average more numerous than in CD4+.

This table comes from immunoSEQ multiplex PCR, and its TCRdb copy is limited to in-frame clones, with some not included. The sample lists 65,000 or so clones, around four fifths seen once, with about 3.7% in the top ten. The origin of this receptor is an adult with an advanced solid tumor such as melanoma, head and neck, liver or kidney cancer. The rearrangement links TRBV2 to TRBJ1-2; weak D call: TRBD1 (6 bases). Specimen: CD4+ or CD8+ T cells sorted from blood, collected in a trial of the OX40 agonist ivuxolimab. The chain's CDR3 is CASSWTEANYGYTF. The CDR3 DNA sequence: TGTGCCAGCAGTTGGACAGAAGCTAACTATGGCTACACCTTC.